This T cell receptor beta chain was recorded in a study of cytomegalovirus exposure and HLA in healthy donors. When sampled, the donors appeared nominally healthy, though they likely had unrecorded immune exposures. Study results and caveats: Another analysis was done later, and it associated roughly 15,000 TCR beta sequences with HLA alleles at 0.05 false discovery rate.

The germline V gene encodes CDR1 MDHEN and CDR2 SYDVKM. Trimming stripped 6 bases from V and 7 bases from J, with 21 bases between. The CDR3 totals 15 residues. PCR amplification relied on 60 Vbeta primers (plus 13 Jbeta primers). Using immunoSEQ multiplex PCR, the repertoire was profiled, and TCRdb retains in-frame clones only, with some absent. The repertoire holds around 120,000 clones, with 70% to 85% as singletons. Remarks on this clone: Its target is unknown.

The receptor was derived from a woman aged 35 to 49 in good health and CMV-seronegative. The rearrangement uses TRBV28 and TRBJ1-1; D uncertain. Material for sequencing was PBMCs. CDR3 bases: TGTGCCAGCAGCCCTATTGGAACTGGGAGGTTTGAAGCTTTCTTT. This codes for CASSPIGTGRFEAFF. The full variable domain, in which reference TRBV28 and TRBJ1-1 provide the parts outside the CDR3, is DVKVTQSSRYLVKRTGEKVFLECVQDMDHENMFWYRQDPGLGLRLIYFSYDVKMKEKGDIPEGYSVSREKKERFSLILESASTNQTSMYLCASSPIGTGRFEAFFGQGTRLTVV.